This is a list of T cell receptor beta chains from one sample in a study of Ad26.COV2.S vaccination and SARS-CoV-2 variants. Sequenced by immunoSEQ multiplex PCR; TCRdb stores in-frame clones only, minus some. The sample lists fewer than 800,000 clones, more than 70% occurring once. The sequenced sample was peripheral blood, obtained in a trial of Ad26.COV2.S vaccine versus placebo. The origin of the receptors is a person between 18 and 59 years old who received the Ad26.COV2.S COVID-19 vaccine or a placebo. CDR3s include the opening cysteine and the closing phenylalanine or tryptophan. D genes are given only for firm matches. Only some rows state a clone size, as once, few, many or a class for expanded clones.

TRBJ2-7 few TRBV9 . CASSVVPTGEQYF TGTGCCAGCAGCGTAGTTCCGACCGGCGAGCAGTACTTC
TRBJ1-6 . TRBV5-5 . CASSSEGVYNSPLHF TGTGCCAGCAGCTCAGAAGGGGTTTATAATTCACCCCTCCACTTT
TRBJ2-5 . TRBV6-5 TRBD1 CASSYSGTGETQYF TGTGCCAGCAGTTACTCCGGGACAGGAGAGACCCAGTACTTC
TRBJ1-4 . TRBV7-9 . CASSQAGSNEKLFF TGTGCCAGCAGCCAGGCAGGGTCTAATGAAAAACTGTTTTTT
TRBJ2-6 . TRBV19 . CASGLSGSGANVLTF TGTGCCAGTGGGCTTTCGGGCTCTGGGGCCAACGTCCTGACTTTC
TRBJ1-1 . TRBV5-1 . CASSPDGDRGTEAFF TGCGCCAGCAGCCCGGACGGGGATCGGGGCACTGAAGCTTTCTTT
TRBJ1-1 . TRBV2 TRBD1 CASSGQGRYTEAFF TGTGCCAGCAGTGGACAGGGACGTTACACTGAAGCTTTCTTT
TRBJ1-2 . TRBV7-8 . CASSLARLNYGYTF TGTGCCAGCAGCTTAGCTAGACTTAACTATGGCTACACCTTC
TRBJ2-3 few TRBV14 TRBD2 CASSLSGRRPDTQYF TGTGCCAGCAGTCTTAGCGGGAGACGCCCAGATACGCAGTATTTT
TRBJ1-6 . TRBV7-2 . CASSSSRGSPLHF TGTGCCAGCAGCTCCTCCCGGGGTTCACCCCTCCACTTT
TRBJ2-3 . TRBV10-3 . CATGAGPSTDTQYF TGTGCCACCGGGGCGGGACCTAGCACAGATACGCAGTATTTT
TRBJ1-4 once TRBV18 TRBD1 CASSFTGTGDEKLFF TGTGCCAGCTCCTTTACCGGGACAGGGGATGAAAAACTGTTTTTT
TRBJ2-7 . TRBV25-1 TRBD1 CASRGQGTYEQYF TGTGCCAGCCGAGGACAGGGGACCTACGAGCAGTACTTC
TRBJ2-7 . TRBV6-5 . CASNDGSSYEQYF TGTGCCAGCAACGACGGAAGCTCCTACGAGCAGTACTTC
TRBJ1-1 . TRBV2 . CASSETGIGYTEAFF TGTGCCAGCAGTGAGACAGGAATCGGCTACACTGAAGCTTTCTTT
TRBJ2-7 . TRBV20-1 TRBD2 CSASHWGLAGVEQYF TGCAGTGCTAGTCATTGGGGACTAGCGGGAGTCGAGCAGTACTTC
TRBJ1-4 . TRBV29-1 . CSAAGTEEKLFF TGCAGCGCGGCCGGGACTGAGGAAAAACTGTTTTTT
TRBJ2-5 . TRBV19 . CASSIVPKETQYF TGTGCCAGTAGTATAGTCCCAAAAGAGACCCAGTACTTC
TRBJ2-3 . TRBV11-2 TRBD2 CASSRAGTPPDTQYF TGTGCCAGCAGCCGAGCGGGGACCCCCCCAGATACGCAGTATTTT
TRBJ1-5 . TRBV7-9 . CASSLGQGPNQPQHF TGTGCCAGCAGCTTGGGCCAGGGTCCAAATCAGCCCCAGCATTTT
TRBJ2-1 . TRBV5-4 TRBD2 CASSLKTSGNEQFF TGTGCCAGCAGCCTCAAGACTAGCGGCAATGAGCAGTTCTTC
TRBJ2-7 . TRBV7-9 . CASSRWTPGGSYEQYF TGTGCCAGCAGCCGTTGGACCCCCGGGGGCTCCTACGAGCAGTACTTC
TRBJ2-1 once TRBV3-1/TRBV3-2 . CASSQSRFPANEQFF TGTGCCAGCAGCCAATCTAGGTTTCCCGCCAATGAGCAGTTCTTC
TRBJ2-1 . TRBV3-1/TRBV3-2 . CASSPRLAGGVEQFFGSPLF .
TRBJ2-4 . TRBV11-2 TRBD2 CASSSSLAGVNIQYF TGTGCCAGCAGCTCGTCCTTAGCGGGGGTCAACATTCAGTACTTC
TRBJ2-3 . TRBV3-1/TRBV3-2 . CATGRLGTDTQYF TGTGCCACCGGCAGACTGGGTACAGATACGCAGTATTTT
TRBJ2-7 . TRBV11-2 . CASSLVGFGDEQYF TGTGCCAGCAGCCTTGTAGGCTTTGGGGACGAGCAGTACTTC
TRBJ1-2 . TRBV11-2 . CASSPGFMRYGYTF TGTGCCAGCAGCCCTGGCTTCATGCGTTATGGCTACACCTTC
TRBJ2-1 . TRBV29-1 . CSVALSSYNEQFF TGCAGCGTTGCATTGAGCTCCTACAATGAGCAGTTCTTC
TRBJ1-5 . TRBV30 . CAWTQGGQPQHF TGTGCCTGGACCCAGGGCGGTCAGCCCCAGCATTTT
TRBJ1-1 . TRBV24-1 TRBD1 CATSDPTGDTEAFF TGTGCCACCAGTGATCCTACAGGGGACACTGAAGCTTTCTTT
TRBJ1-5 . TRBV18 . CASSPGDGDQPQHF TGTGCCAGCTCACCGGGGGACGGGGATCAGCCCCAGCATTTT
TRBJ1-1 . TRBV5-4 . CASSLEGNTEAFF TGTGCCAGCAGCTTGGAAGGGAACACTGAAGCTTTCTTT
TRBJ1-4 . TRBV24-1 TRBD1 CATSEPPGQGREELFF TGTGCCACCAGTGAACCACCGGGACAGGGGCGGGAGGAACTGTTTTTT
TRBJ2-7 once TRBV19 . CASSIRLSYEQYF TGTGCCAGTAGTATCCGTTTGTCCTACGAGCAGTACTTC
TRBJ1-4 . TRBV7-9 . CASSRWAGRSGKLFF TGTGCCAGCAGCCGTTGGGCAGGGAGGAGTGGAAAACTGTTTTTT
TRBJ2-3 . TRBV12-5 TRBD2 CASGSGYTDTQYF TGTGCTAGCGGTAGCGGGTACACAGATACGCAGTATTTT
TRBJ2-7 . TRBV4-2 TRBD2 CASSQGSGGYEQYF TGTGCCAGCAGCCAAGGTTCCGGGGGGTACGAGCAGTACTTC
TRBJ1-1 . TRBV18 TRBD1 CASSRTGGGNTEAFF TGTGCCAGCTCACGGACAGGGGGCGGGAACACTGAAGCTTTCTTT
TRBJ1-2 . TRBV7-9 . CASSLVQLLNYGYTF TGTGCCAGCAGCTTAGTTCAGCTCCTTAACTATGGCTACACCTTC
TRBJ1-3 . TRBV21-1 . CASSKSPPGSPGNTIYF TGTGCCAGCAGCAAATCCCCGCCAGGGAGTCCTGGAAACACCATATATTTT
TRBJ1-2 . TRBV4-3 . CASSQVGQGNGYTF TGCGCCAGCAGCCAAGTGGGCCAGGGTAATGGCTACACCTTC
TRBJ1-5 once TRBV19 . CASSMSTPNQPQHF TGTGCCAGTAGTATGAGCACTCCTAATCAGCCCCAGCATTTT
TRBJ2-1 . TRBV6-4 TRBD2 CASSGTSGRGYNEQFF TGTGCCAGCAGTGGGACTAGCGGGAGGGGTTACAATGAGCAGTTCTTC
TRBJ2-1 . TRBV7-2 . CASSFTMGVRSYNEQFF TGTGCCAGCAGCTTCACCATGGGGGTTCGCTCCTACAATGAGCAGTTCTTC
TRBJ2-7 . TRBV6-5 TRBD2 CASSVAGEVSDEQYF TGTGCCTCCAGCGTAGCGGGAGAAGTATCCGACGAGCAGTACTTC
TRBJ2-7 . TRBV7-6 TRBD1 CASSPVGTASYEQYF TGTGCCAGCAGCCCAGTAGGGACAGCCTCCTACGAGCAGTACTTC